This TCR beta chain was retrieved from a study of T cell repertoires in cytomegalovirus infection. Study context: CMV infection and matching HLA type were both indicated by public TCR beta signatures. Study-level results: Carriers of CMV plus the relevant HLA were identified by cumulative public TCR beta family frequency. In two of eight donors, the top clonotype was HLA-C-restricted CMV-specific.

The CDR3 contains 13 residues. The germline CDR1 and CDR2 sequences are SGHTA and FQGNSA. The V segment lost 2 bases and the J segment 6 bases; nucleotides outside the gene matches: 2. As concerns this clonotype: Its target is not known.

Using its own MiXCR run on the reads, TCRdb lists one record per CDR3 protein. This sample has approximately 140,000 distinct CDR3 sequences, with about 24% found just once. J is TRBJ1-2 and V is TRBV7-2, with 8 positions matching TRBD1. Material for sequencing was PBMCs, sequenced either directly or after in vitro stimulation (not recorded which). The source of this sequence is a human donor in good health (CMV status not recorded). Some clones in this sample may be carry-over from other donors' samples. CDR3 DNA: TGTGCCAGCAGCTTACCAGGGGGCCATGGCTACACCTTC. Encoded protein: CASSLPGGHGYTF.